This T cell receptor (beta chain) derives from a study of PD-1 blockade in classical Hodgkin lymphoma. Repertoires were generated with immunoSEQ multiplex PCR, while TCRdb's copy carries only in-frame clones and drops some. The sample has 35,000 or so clones, less than 85% seen once. Brentuximab vedotin exposure varied among the patients, all of whom had relapsed after autologous stem cell transplantation. On this clone: Its antigen is not known.

The CDR3 consists of 16 residues. Germline CDR1 is SGDLS and CDR2 is YYNGEE. V lost 3 bases and J 7 bases, leaving 21 bases between the germline ends. Study-wide results and limits: Similar baseline diversity was found in complete responders and newly diagnosed patients.

The sequencing here drew on peripheral blood mononuclear cells (PBMCs), taken before the second cycle of nivolumab. The receptor comes from a human donor with classical Hodgkin lymphoma. The rearrangement joins TRBV9 to TRBJ2-3; D might be TRBD2 (7 bases). CDR3 sequence: CASSDLSAGASYTQYF. CDR3 nucleotide sequence: TGTGCCAGCAGCGACCTCTCGGCGGGGGCCTCATATACGCAGTATTTT.